This note documents a single T cell receptor (beta chain) sequence. The sample originates from a study of T cell changes during pregnancy in multiple sclerosis. Germline values: CDR1 LGHNA, CDR2 YSLEER. The CDR3 is 15 amino acids. Trimming at V came to 4 bases and at J to 3 bases, leaving 7 bases not matched to a gene. The table came from immunoSEQ multiplex PCR; TCRdb's copy has only in-frame clones and leaves some out. This table holds about 68,000 clones, 75% to 95% found once. The clonotype was recovered from a female donor with multiple sclerosis, enrolled in a pregnancy study. The starting material was peripheral blood, obtained in the second trimester of pregnancy. This sequence joins TRBV4-3 and TRBJ1-1; 8 bases match TRBD1. CDR3 amino acids: CASSPSQGAYTEAFF. The CDR3 coding sequence is TGCGCCAGCAGCCCTTCTCAGGGGGCATACACTGAAGCTTTCTTT.